Below, 13 T cell receptor beta chains from the same sample are listed, as sequenced in a study of cytomegalovirus exposure and HLA in healthy donors. Primers for the PCR totalled 60 Vbeta and 13 Jbeta. The table came from immunoSEQ multiplex PCR; TCRdb's copy has only in-frame clones and leaves some out. The sample shows 90,000 to 120,000 clones, approximately 81% of them seen only once. The sequencing sample was made of PBMCs. These receptors were collected from a male donor in good health and CMV-seropositive.

This chain links TRBV28 with TRBJ1-4; the match to TRBD1 covers 11 bases. CDR1 is MDHEN and CDR2 is SYDVKM in the germline V gene. The V segment lost 6 bases and the J segment 7 bases; nucleotides outside the gene matches: 4. The CDR3 spans 14 residues. CDR3 nucleotide sequence: TGTGCCAGCAGGCGGGACAGGGGGGTTGAAAAACTGTTTTTT. Amino acid sequence: CASRRDRGVEKLFF.

The sample holds a few counts of this clone. The chain uses TRBV5-5 and TRBJ1-6; D possibly corresponds to TRBD1 (6 bases). The V gene lost 2 bases and the J gene lost 5 bases, with 14 bases spanning the gap. The germline V gene has CDR1 SGHKS and CDR2 YYEKEE (reference sequence). CDR3 size: 16 residues. CDR3 sequence reads: CASSLTTGTHNSPLHF. DNA of the CDR3: TGTGCCAGCAGCTTAACGACCGGGACACATAATTCACCCCTCCACTTT.

V is TRBV7-8 and J is TRBJ2-1; 9 positions match TRBD1. Germline V gives CDR1 SGHVS, CDR2 FQNEAQ. The junction had 9 bases not matched to a gene; V was cut back by 1 base and J by 5 bases. The CDR3 covers 17 residues. The CDR3 sequence is CASSLGSTGGLDNEQFF. In DNA form, the CDR3 reads TGTGCCAGCAGCTTAGGGTCGACAGGGGGTCTCGACAATGAGCAGTTCTTC. Filled out from reference TRBV7-8 and TRBJ2-1, the complete variable domain reads GAGVSQSPRYKVAKRGQDVALRCDPISGHVSLFWYQQALGQGPEFLTYFQNEAQLDKSGLPSDRFFAERPEGSVSTLKIQRTQQEDSAVYLCASSLGSTGGLDNEQFFGPGTRLTVL.

The chain is built from TRBV7-2 and TRBJ2-3; D is possibly TRBD2 (5 bases). Trimming removed 1 base at V and 4 bases at J, with 12 bases between. Germline V lookup: CDR1 SGHTA, CDR2 FQGNSA. The length of the CDR3 is 15 residues. The DNA for the CDR3 is TGTGCCAGCAGCTTAGGACCCGGAGGTCCAGATACGCAGTATTTT. Its translation: CASSLGPGGPDTQYF.

The gene calls are TRBV27 and TRBJ2-2; D unclear. This CDR3 is built from 14 residues. Germline V gene sequence: CDR1 MNHEY, CDR2 SMNVEV (reference sequence). The V end was cut by 6 bases, the J end by 2 bases, with 10 bases between. The CDR3 here is CASSLYFNTGELFF. The CDR3 region has the DNA TGTGCCAGCAGCCTCTATTTCAACACCGGGGAGCTGTTTTTT.

The rearrangement joins TRBV6-1 to TRBJ1-1, with D unclear. Germline values: CDR1 MNHNS, CDR2 SASEGT. Trimming removed 7 bases from V and 1 base from J, with 10 bases in between. The CDR3 spans 13 residues. For the CDR3, the DNA is TGTGCCAGCACCCCAATAGAGAACACTGAAGCTTTCTTT. Its translation: CASTPIENTEAFF.

In this sample, this clone turned up a few times. Written as DNA, the CDR3 is TGTGCCAGCAGTGAAGTTAAGGGAGGTGGCTACACCTTC. Translating it yields CASSEVKGGGYTF. The V gene is TRBV2, the J gene TRBJ1-2; D unclear. Per the germline V gene, CDR1 is SNHLY and CDR2 is FYNNEI. The ends were cut back, 1 base at V and 7 bases at J, with 10 bases in the middle. The CDR3 runs to 13 residues.

The rearrangement links TRBV5-1 to TRBJ1-6; no firm D call. CDR1 and CDR2 from the germline V gene are SGHRS and YFSETQ. Trimming cost V 1 base and J 9 bases, with 11 bases left between them. This CDR3 is 14 amino acids long. This chain's CDR3 is CASSLTLSSSPLHF. As DNA, the CDR3 is TGCGCCAGCAGCTTGACACTTAGCTCTTCACCCCTCCACTTT.

J is TRBJ2-6 and V is TRBV6-5; D is perhaps TRBD1 (5 bases). Germline values: CDR1 MNHEY, CDR2 SVGAGI. V was clipped by 2 bases and J by 0 bases, with 8 bases between them. This CDR3 is built from 16 residues. CDR3 DNA: TGTGCCAGCAGTTACCTAAGGGGCTCTGGGGCCAACGTCCTGACTTTC. Translating gives CASSYLRGSGANVLTF.

The CDR3 coding sequence is TGTGCCAGCAGCCAGGACCTTCGGGGGGAATACAATGAGCAGTTCTTC. Its translation is CASSQDLRGEYNEQFF. The chain carries TRBV4-2 and TRBJ2-1; 7 bases align to TRBD2. There are 16 residues in the CDR3. Germline-derived CDR1 and CDR2 are LGHNA and YNFKEQ. The V and J ends lost 3 bases and 4 bases, in that order; junction bases with no gene match: 9.

This chain connects TRBV30 to TRBJ1-2, with D perhaps TRBD1 (5 bases). Trimming shortened V by 0 bases and J by 7 bases, and 9 bases separated the two germline ends. The CDR3 loop spans 12 amino acids. The germline gives CDR1 GTSNPN, CDR2 SVGIG (reference sequence). In DNA, the CDR3 is TGTGCCTGGAGTGTACAGGCTCCTGGCTACACCTTC. Its protein is CAWSVQAPGYTF.

This clone has a handful of counts. The V gene is TRBV9, the J gene TRBJ2-5, with 13 positions matching TRBD2. With V trimmed by 4 bases and J by 5 bases, 14 bases remained unmatched. Germline lookup yields CDR1 SGDLS and CDR2 YYNGEE. The CDR3 extends over 18 amino acids. CDR3 in amino acids: CASSPGLAGPRGGETQYF. DNA of the CDR3: TGTGCCAGCAGCCCGGGACTAGCGGGGCCCCGGGGAGGCGAGACCCAGTACTTC.

Details on this clone: The junction does not match germline at one end; this may be a read error. The genes are TRBV7-7 and TRBJ2-2; D might be TRBD1 (6 bases). Germline CDR1 reads SSHAT; CDR2 reads FNYEAQ (reference sequence). CDR3 size: 15 residues. The CDR3 sequence: CASSLGTPNTGELFF. DNA for the CDR3: TGTGCTAGCAGCTTAGGGACACCGAACACCGGGGAGCTGTTTTTT.